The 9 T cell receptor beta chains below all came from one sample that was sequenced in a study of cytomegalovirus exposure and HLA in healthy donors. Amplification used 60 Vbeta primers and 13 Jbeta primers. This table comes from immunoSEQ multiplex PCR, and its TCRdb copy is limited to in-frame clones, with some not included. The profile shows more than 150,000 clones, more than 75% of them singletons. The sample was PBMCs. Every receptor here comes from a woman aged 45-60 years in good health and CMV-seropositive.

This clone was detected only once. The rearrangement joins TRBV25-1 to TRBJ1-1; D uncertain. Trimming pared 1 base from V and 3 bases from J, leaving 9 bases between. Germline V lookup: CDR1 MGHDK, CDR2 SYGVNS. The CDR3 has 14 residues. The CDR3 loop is CASSELGGHTEAFF. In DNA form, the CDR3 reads TGTGCCAGCAGTGAATTGGGAGGACACACTGAAGCTTTCTTT.

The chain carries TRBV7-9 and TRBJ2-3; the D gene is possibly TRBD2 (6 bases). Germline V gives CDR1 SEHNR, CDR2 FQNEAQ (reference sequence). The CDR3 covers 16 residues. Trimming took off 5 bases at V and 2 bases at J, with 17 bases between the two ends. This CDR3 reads CASSPGTLGLTDTQYF. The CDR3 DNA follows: TGTGCCAGCAGCCCGGGGACTCTTGGTCTCACAGATACGCAGTATTTT.

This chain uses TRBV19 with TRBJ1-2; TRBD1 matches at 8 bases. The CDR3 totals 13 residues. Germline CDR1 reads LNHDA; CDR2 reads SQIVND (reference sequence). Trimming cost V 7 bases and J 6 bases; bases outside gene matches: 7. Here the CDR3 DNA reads TGTGCCAGTATGCTTGGGACAGGAGATGGCTACACCTTC. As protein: CASMLGTGDGYTF.

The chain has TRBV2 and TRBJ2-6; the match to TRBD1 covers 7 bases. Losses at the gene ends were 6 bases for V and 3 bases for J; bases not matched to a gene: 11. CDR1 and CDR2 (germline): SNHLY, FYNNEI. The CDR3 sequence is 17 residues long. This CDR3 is CASRPGQVDLGANVLTF. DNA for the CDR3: TGTGCCAGCAGACCTGGACAGGTGGACCTTGGGGCCAACGTCCTGACTTTC.

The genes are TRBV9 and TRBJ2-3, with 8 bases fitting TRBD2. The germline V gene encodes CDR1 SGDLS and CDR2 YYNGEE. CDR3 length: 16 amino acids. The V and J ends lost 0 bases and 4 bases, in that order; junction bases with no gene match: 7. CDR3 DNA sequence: TGTGCCAGCAGCGTAGGTATTAGCGGGGTTGCAGATACGCAGTATTTT. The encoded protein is CASSVGISGVADTQYF.

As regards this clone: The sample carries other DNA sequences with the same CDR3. The CDR3 nucleotides read TGTGCCAGCAGTTTAGGGCGGGGACTAGATACGCAGTATTTT. Translated: CASSLGRGLDTQYF. The V and J genes are TRBV28 and TRBJ2-3; a possible D gene is TRBD2 (6 bases). Germline V gene lookup returns CDR1 MDHEN and CDR2 SYDVKM. This CDR3 comprises 14 residues. V was trimmed by 2 bases and J by 5 bases, leaving 11 bases between them.

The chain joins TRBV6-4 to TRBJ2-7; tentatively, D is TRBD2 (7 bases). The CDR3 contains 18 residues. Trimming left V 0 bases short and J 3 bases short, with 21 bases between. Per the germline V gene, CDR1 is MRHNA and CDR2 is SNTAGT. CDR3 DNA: TGTGCCAGCAGTGACTCCACCGGGGGGCCTCCTCCCCTCTACGAGCAGTACTTC. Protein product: CASSDSTGGPPPLYEQYF.

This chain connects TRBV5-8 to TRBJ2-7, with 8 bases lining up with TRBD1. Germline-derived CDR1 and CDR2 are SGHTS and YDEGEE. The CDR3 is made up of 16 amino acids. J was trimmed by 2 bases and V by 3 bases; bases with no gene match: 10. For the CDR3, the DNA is TGTGCCAGCAGCTGGGGGGACAGGATAATCACCTACGAGCAGTACTTC. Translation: CASSWGDRIITYEQYF.

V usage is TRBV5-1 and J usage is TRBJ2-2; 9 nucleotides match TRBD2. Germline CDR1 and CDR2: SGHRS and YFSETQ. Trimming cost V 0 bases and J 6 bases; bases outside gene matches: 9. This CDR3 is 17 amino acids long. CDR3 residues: CASSLAVASGVSGELFF. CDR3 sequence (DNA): TGCGCCAGCAGCTTGGCCGTGGCTAGCGGGGTCTCCGGGGAGCTGTTTTTT.